This TCR beta chain was identified in a study of cytomegalovirus exposure and HLA in healthy donors. Use of 60 Vbeta and 13 Jbeta primers characterized the PCR. Generated by immunoSEQ multiplex PCR, the TCRdb table keeps only in-frame clones and is missing some. The sample comprises roughly 120,000 clones, 70% to 80% of which are singletons, and 1.6% rests with the top ten. Sequenced sample: PBMCs. This TCR was sampled from a woman under 30 in good health and CMV-seronegative.

In nucleotides, the CDR3 is TGTGCCAGCAGCGGGGACAGAAATAATGAAAAACTGTTTTTT. It encodes CASSGDRNNEKLFF. The chain links TRBV7-9 to TRBJ1-4; 7 positions match TRBD1. Germline-derived CDR1 and CDR2 are SEHNR and FQNEAQ (reference sequence). CDR3 length: 14 residues. V lost 5 bases, J lost 4 bases, and 4 bases stayed unmatched.